The source of this T cell receptor beta chain is a study of T cells after yellow fever vaccination. Whole-study results and caveats: Most primary-vaccination clones recurred post-booster (roughly 96% CD4, over 70% CD8). The secondary response showed a weaker magnitude and a faster peak, day 5 versus 15. Contaminants from the bulk population, in the form of abundant clonotypes, could be found in FACS-sorted repertoires.

Of note for this clonotype: The antigen remains undetermined.

V lost 5 bases and J lost 3; bases outside the gene matches: 10. The V gene's germline CDR1 is DFQATT and CDR2 SNEGSKA (reference sequence). The CDR3 has 14 residues. By 5'RACE template switching, TCR cDNA was produced, with a universal primer site and UMIs added in the process. TCRdb re-derived calls from the 5' RACE reads in MiXCR, one entry per CDR3 protein. There are approximately 550,000 distinct CDR3 sequences in the sample; approximately 15% occur only once, and over 12% lies in the top ten. The TCR sequence derives from a man aged 30 to 45 who received the YFV17D yellow fever vaccine. The sample here was PBMCs, taken on the day of the yellow fever booster vaccination. The chain uses TRBV20-1 and TRBJ2-7; 7 bases line up with TRBD1. This CDR3 is CSAEPGQDNYEQYF. CDR3 DNA: TGCAGTGCTGAGCCAGGACAGGATAACTACGAGCAGTACTTC.